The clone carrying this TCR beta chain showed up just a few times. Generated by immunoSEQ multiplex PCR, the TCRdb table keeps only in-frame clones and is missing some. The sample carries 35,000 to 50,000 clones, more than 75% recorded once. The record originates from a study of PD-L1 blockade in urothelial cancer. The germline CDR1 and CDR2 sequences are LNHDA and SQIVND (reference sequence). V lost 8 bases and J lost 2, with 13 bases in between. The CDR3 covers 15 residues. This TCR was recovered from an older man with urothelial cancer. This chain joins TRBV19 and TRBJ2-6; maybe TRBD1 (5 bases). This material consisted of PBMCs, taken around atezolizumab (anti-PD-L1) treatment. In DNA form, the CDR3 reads TGTGCCAGTGGGGCTCTGGGAACTGGGGCCAACGTCCTGACTTTC. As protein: CASGALGTGANVLTF.